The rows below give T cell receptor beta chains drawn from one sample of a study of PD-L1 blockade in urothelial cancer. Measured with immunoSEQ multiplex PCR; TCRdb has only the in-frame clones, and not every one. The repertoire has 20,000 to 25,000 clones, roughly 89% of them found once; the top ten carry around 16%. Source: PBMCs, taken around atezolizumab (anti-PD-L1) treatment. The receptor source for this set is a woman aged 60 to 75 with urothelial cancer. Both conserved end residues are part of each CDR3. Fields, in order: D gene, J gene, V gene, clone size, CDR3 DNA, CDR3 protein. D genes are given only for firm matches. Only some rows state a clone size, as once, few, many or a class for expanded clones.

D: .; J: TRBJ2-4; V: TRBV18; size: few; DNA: TGTGCCAGCTCACCTCGAGAATCCGGCAAAAACATTCAGTACTTC; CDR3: CASSPRESGKNIQYF
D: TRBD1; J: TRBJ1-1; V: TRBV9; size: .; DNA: TGTGCCAGCAGCGCGGCGGACAGGATGAACACTGAAGCTTTCTTT; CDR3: CASSAADRMNTEAFF
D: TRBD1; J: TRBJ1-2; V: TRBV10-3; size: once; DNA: TGTGCCATCAGTGAGACGACAGGGAAGGTTTATGGCTACACCTTC; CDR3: CAISETTGKVYGYTF
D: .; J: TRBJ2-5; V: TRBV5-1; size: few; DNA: TGCGCCAGCAGCTTGGCCTCGACAGAAGAGACCCAGTACTTC; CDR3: CASSLASTEETQYF
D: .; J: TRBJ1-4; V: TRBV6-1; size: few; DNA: TGTGCCAGCAGTGAGCTACAGTATAACGAAAAACTGTTTTTT; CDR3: CASSELQYNEKLFF
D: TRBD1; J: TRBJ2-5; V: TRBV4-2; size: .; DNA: TGTGCCAGCAGCCAAGAGGACAGGGCGAAGACCCAGTACTTC; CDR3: CASSQEDRAKTQYF
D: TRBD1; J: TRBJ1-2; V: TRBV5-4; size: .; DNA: TGTGCCAGCAGCTTGGGAGACAGGGGGTTGGGTGGCTACACCTTC; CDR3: CASSLGDRGLGGYTF
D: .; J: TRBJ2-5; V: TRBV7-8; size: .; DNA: TGTGCCAGCACTCCAAAAGGGCAGGGGCGATCCCAAGAGACCCAGTACTTC; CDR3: CASTPKGQGRSQETQYF
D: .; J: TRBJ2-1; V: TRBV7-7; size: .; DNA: TGTGCCAGCAGCTTACATGTGAGGTTGTCCTACAATGAGCAGTTCTTC; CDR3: CASSLHVRLSYNEQFF
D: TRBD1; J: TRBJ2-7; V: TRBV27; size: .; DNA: TGTGCCAGCAGTTTATCTGGACAGGGGCAAATAACCTACGAGCAGTACTTC; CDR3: CASSLSGQGQITYEQYF
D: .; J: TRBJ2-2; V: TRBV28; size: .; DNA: TGTGCCAGCAGTTCCCTGAGCCCCACCGGGGAGCTGTTTTTT; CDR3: CASSSLSPTGELFF
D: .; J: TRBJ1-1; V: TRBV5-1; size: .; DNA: TGCGCCAGCAGCATTCGGAGGAACACTGAAGCTTTCTTT; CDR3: CASSIRRNTEAFF
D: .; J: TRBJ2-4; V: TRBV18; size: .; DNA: TGTGCCAGCTCACCTTGGATGGGCGCTGGGGCCAACATTCAGTACTTC; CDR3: CASSPWMGAGANIQYF
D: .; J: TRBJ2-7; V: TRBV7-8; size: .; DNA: TGTGCCAGCACGCGGACAGAGGCGGCGTTCTACGAGCAGTACTTC; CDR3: CASTRTEAAFYEQYF
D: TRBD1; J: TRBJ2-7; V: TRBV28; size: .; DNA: TGTGCCAGCAGTTTATGGCCCCGTGGGACAGGAACGTCCGAGCAGTACTTC; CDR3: CASSLWPRGTGTSEQYF
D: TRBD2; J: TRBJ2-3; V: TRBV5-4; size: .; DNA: TGTGCCAGCAGCTTGGATCCGGGACTAGCGGGACCAAATACGCAGTATTTT; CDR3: CASSLDPGLAGPNTQYF
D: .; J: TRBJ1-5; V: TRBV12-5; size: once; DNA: TGTGCTAGTAACGGACAGCTAAATCAGCCCCAGCATTTT; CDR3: CASNGQLNQPQHF
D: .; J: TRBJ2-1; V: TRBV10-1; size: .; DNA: TGCGCCAGCAGCCGGGGAACCTACAATGAGCAGTTCTTC; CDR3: CASSRGTYNEQFF
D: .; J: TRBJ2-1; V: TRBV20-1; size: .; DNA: TGCAGTGCTCAGGGCCCGCGGGAGCAGTTCTTC; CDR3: CSAQGPREQFF
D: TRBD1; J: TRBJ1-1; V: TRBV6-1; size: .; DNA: TGTGCCAGCAGACCCGGACAGGAGGAGACTGAAGCTTTCTTT; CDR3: CASRPGQEETEAFF
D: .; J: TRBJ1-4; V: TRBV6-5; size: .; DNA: TGTGCCAGCAGTTACTCGGGCGGGGAAAAACTGTTTTTT; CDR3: CASSYSGGEKLFF
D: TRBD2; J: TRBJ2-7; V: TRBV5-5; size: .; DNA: TGTGCCAGCAGCTTGGCCCCCGGACTCGGAGGCGGGAGTCCCTACGAGCAGTACTTC; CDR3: CASSLAPGLGGGSPYEQYF
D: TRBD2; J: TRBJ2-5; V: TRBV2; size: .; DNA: TGTGCCAGCAGTGAAGCGCTTAGCGGGAAAGAGACCCAGTACTTC; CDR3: CASSEALSGKETQYF
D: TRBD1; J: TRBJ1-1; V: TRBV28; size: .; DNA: TGTGCCATCGCGCGCCGGGACAGCGGCGCTTTCTTT; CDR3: CAIARRDSGAFF
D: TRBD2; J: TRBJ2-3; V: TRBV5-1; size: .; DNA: TGCGCCAGCAGCTGGGGACTAGCGGGAGGGCCATATGATACGCAGTATTTT; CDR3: CASSWGLAGGPYDTQYF
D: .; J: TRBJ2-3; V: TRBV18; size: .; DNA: TGTGCCAGCTCACCAAGGTCGCTAGGTGGCACAGATACGCAGTATTTT; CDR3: CASSPRSLGGTDTQYF
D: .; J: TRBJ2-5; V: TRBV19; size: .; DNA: TGTGCCAGTATCGAAACGGGCCAAGAGACCCAGTACTTC; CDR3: CASIETGQETQYF
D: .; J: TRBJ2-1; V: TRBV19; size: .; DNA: TGTGCCAGTAGTATAATGGGCGGGACGTTTCCTAATGAGCAGTTCTTC; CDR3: CASSIMGGTFPNEQFF
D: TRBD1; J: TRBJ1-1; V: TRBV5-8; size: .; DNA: TGTGCCAGCAGCACTTCCGGGACAGGGAACACTGAAGCTTTCTTT; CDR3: CASSTSGTGNTEAFF
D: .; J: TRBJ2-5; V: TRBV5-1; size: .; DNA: TGCGCCAGCAGCCTTCAACCCACCACAAGAAACCAAGAGACCCAGTACTTC; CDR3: CASSLQPTTRNQETQYF
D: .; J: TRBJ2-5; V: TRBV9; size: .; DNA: TGTGCCAGCAGCGTAGGAGCGGGTCCCCAAGAGACCCAGTACTTC; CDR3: CASSVGAGPQETQYF
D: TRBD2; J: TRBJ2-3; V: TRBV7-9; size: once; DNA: TGTGCCAGCAGCTTCGGACTAGCGGGACCTTCCCTTCCCAAATCGACGCAGTATTTT; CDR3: CASSFGLAGPSLPKSTQYF
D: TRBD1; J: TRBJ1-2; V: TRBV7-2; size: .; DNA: TGTGCCAGCAGCATCAGGGGGGCCCGGATCGGTGGTGGCTACACCTTC; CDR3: CASSIRGARIGGGYTF
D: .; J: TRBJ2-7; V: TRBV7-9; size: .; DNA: TGTGCCAGCAGCTTTACAGACTACGAGCAGTACTTC; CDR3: CASSFTDYEQYF
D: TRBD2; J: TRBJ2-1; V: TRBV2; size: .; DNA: TGTGCCAGCGTGAGGGGACTAGCCTCCTACAATGAGCAGTTCTTC; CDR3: CASVRGLASYNEQFF
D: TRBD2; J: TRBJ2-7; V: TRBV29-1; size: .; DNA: TGCAGCGTTGATGGCGTAGCGGGAGGGCTCCGCTCCTACGAGCAGTACTTC; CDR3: CSVDGVAGGLRSYEQYF
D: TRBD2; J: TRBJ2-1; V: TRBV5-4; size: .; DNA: TGTGCCAGCAGCCTAGGACTAGCGGGAGGTAATGAGCAGTTCTTC; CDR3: CASSLGLAGGNEQFF
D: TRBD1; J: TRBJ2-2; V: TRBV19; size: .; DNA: TGTGCCAGTAGTGTACCCCCCCGGACAGGAAACCCCACCGGGGAGCTGTTTTTT; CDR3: CASSVPPRTGNPTGELFF
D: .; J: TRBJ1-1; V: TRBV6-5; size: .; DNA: TGTGCCAGCAGTTACACGACAGGGAACACTGAAGCTTTCTTT; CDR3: CASSYTTGNTEAFF
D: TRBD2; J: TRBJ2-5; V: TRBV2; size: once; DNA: TGTGCCAGCAGTGAGTACGCGGGGGGAGAGACCCAGTACTTC; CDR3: CASSEYAGGETQYF
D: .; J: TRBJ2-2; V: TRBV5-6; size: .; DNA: TGTGCCAGCTGCAGGCAGGCCACGAACACCGGGGAGCTGTTTTTT; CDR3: CASCRQATNTGELFF